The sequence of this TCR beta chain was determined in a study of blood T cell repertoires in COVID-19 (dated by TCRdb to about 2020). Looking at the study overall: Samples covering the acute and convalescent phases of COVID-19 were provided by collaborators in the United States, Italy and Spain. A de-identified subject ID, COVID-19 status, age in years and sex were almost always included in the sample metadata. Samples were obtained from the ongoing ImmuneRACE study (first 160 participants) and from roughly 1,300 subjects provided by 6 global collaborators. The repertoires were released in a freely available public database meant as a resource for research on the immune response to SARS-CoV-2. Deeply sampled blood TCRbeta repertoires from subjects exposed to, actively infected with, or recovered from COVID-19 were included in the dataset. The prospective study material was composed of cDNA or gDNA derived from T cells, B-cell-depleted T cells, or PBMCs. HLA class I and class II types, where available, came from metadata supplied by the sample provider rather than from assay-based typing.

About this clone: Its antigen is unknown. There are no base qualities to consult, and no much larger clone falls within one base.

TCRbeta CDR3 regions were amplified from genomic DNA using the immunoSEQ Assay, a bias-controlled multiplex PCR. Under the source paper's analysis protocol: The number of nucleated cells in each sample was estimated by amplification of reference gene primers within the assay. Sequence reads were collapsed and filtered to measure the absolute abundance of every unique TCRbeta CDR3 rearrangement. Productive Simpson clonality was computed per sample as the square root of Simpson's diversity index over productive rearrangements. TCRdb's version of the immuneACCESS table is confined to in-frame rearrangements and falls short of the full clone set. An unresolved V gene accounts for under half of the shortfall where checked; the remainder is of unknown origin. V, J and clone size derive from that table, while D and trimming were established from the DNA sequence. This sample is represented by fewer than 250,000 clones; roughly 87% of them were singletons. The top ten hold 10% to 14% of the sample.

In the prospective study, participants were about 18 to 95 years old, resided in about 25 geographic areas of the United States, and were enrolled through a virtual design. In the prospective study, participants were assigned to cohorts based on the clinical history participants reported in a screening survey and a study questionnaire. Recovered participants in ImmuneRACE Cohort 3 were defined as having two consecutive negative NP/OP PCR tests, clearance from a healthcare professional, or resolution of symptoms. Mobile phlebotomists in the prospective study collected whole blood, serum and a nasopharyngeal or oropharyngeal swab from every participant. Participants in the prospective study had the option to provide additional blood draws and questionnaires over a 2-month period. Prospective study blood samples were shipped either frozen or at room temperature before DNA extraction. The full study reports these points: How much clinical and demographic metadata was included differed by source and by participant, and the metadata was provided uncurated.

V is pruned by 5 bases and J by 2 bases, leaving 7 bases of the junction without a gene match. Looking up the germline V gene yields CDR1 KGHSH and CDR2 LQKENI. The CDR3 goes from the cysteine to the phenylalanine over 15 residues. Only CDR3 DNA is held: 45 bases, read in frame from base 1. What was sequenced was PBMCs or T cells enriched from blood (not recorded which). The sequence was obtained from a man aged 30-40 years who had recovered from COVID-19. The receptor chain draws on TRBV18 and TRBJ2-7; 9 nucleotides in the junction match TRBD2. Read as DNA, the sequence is TGTGCCAGCTCAATCCAAGGGACTAGCCCCTACGAGCAGTACTTC. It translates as CASSIQGTSPYEQYF.